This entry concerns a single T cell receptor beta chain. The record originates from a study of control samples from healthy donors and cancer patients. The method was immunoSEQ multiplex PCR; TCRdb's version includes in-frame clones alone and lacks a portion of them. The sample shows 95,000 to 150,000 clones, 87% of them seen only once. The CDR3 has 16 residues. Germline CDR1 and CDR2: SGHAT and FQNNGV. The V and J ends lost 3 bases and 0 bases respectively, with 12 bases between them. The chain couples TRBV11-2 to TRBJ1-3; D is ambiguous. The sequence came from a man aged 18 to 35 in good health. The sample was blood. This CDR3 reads CASSFGRRTSGNTIYF. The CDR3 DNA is TGTGCCAGCAGCTTTGGGCGGCGTACCTCTGGAAACACCATATATTTT.